This T cell receptor (beta chain) came from a study of blood T cell repertoires in COVID-19. Germline CDR1 is LGHDT and CDR2 is YNNKEL (reference sequence). The CDR3 has 10 residues. Trimming left V 0 bases short and J 13 bases short, with 6 bases between. Per the authors' pipeline: It was from reference gene primer amplification that nucleated cell counts were estimated. Here immunoSEQ multiplex PCR was the method, and the copy in TCRdb shows in-frame clones only, minus some. The D gene and trimming were derived from the DNA, and the V and J assignments and clone size from that table. This repertoire shows over 200,000 clones, just under 90% found once; its top ten account for approximately 1.1%.

Specimen: PBMCs or T cells enriched from blood (not recorded which). The J gene is TRBJ1-1, the V gene TRBV3-1 (or the pseudogene TRBV3-2); D is unclear. The receptor was isolated from a man aged 25-40 years who had recovered from COVID-19. CDR3 sequence reads: CASSQDIVFF. Here the CDR3 DNA reads TGTGCCAGCAGCCAAGATATTGTTTTCTTT.